The entry that follows covers one T cell receptor beta chain sequence. Its specific antigen is unknown. Base qualities are not recorded, but no much larger clone differs from it by a single base. This sample was included in a study of blood T cell repertoires in COVID-19 (dated by TCRdb to the early 2020s). At the level of the whole study: The collaborator samples originated in the United States, Italy and Spain and spanned the acute and convalescent phases of COVID-19. The dataset comprised deeply sampled blood TCRbeta repertoires from subjects exposed to, actively infected with, or recovered from COVID-19. Samples were obtained from the ongoing ImmuneRACE study (first 160 participants) and from 1,200 or so subjects provided by 6 global collaborators. The repertoires were made available in a free public database intended to serve as a resource for research on the immune response to SARS-CoV-2. HLA class I and class II types, where available, came from metadata supplied by the sample provider rather than from assay-based typing. The sample metadata nearly always contained a de-identified subject ID, COVID-19 status, age in years and sex. The material from the prospective study consisted of cDNA or gDNA derived from T cells, B-cell-depleted T cells, or PBMCs. Summary of the overall study and its limitations: The amount of clinical and demographic metadata varied by source and participant and was provided uncurated.

From its cysteine to its phenylalanine, the CDR3 spans 13 amino acids. The sequence is cut down to CDR3 DNA, 39 bases in frame from base 1. V is pared back by 0 bases and J by 3 bases, with 6 bases lying between the germline termini. In the germline V gene (reference sequence), CDR1 corresponds to WNHNN and CDR2 to SYGVQD. In the prospective study, participants were about 18 to 89 years old, resided in about two dozen geographic areas of the United States, and were enrolled through a virtual design. In the prospective study, participants were assigned to cohorts based on the clinical history participants reported in a screening survey and a study questionnaire. Recovered participants in ImmuneRACE Cohort 3 were defined by two consecutive negative NP/OP PCR tests, clearance by a healthcare professional, or resolution of symptoms. In the prospective study, whole blood, serum and a nasopharyngeal or oropharyngeal swab were collected from each participant by mobile phlebotomists. Participants in the prospective study had the option to provide additional blood draws and questionnaires over an approximately two-month period. Blood samples from the prospective study were shipped frozen or at room temperature prior to DNA extraction.

TCRbeta CDR3 regions were amplified from genomic DNA by means of the immunoSEQ Assay, a bias-controlled multiplex PCR. The study's processing was this. The number of nucleated cells in each sample was estimated from the amplification of reference gene primers within the assay. Sequence reads were collapsed and filtered to measure the absolute abundance of every unique TCRbeta CDR3 rearrangement. For each sample, productive Simpson clonality was calculated by taking the square root of Simpson's diversity index across productive rearrangements. The source is immuneACCESS, and TCRdb retained only in-frame sequences with V and J called. Part of the clones is not carried over; for the studies checked, unresolved V genes explain less than half of this, and the remainder is unexplained. The V and J calls and the clone size are those of that table, but D and trimming were determined from the DNA. Counted in this sample were just over 300,000 clones; around 86% of them appeared once. In total, the top ten clones hold less than 4.5% of the sample.

The receptor's source is a man aged 25-45 years who had recovered from COVID-19. The V and J genes are TRBV10-1 and TRBJ2-7; no confident D gene assignment can be made. Sequenced sample: PBMCs or T cells enriched from blood (not recorded which). The bases read TGCGCCAGCAGTGAGTCGGGCCGCTACGAGCAGTACTTC. This yields the protein CASSESGRYEQYF.